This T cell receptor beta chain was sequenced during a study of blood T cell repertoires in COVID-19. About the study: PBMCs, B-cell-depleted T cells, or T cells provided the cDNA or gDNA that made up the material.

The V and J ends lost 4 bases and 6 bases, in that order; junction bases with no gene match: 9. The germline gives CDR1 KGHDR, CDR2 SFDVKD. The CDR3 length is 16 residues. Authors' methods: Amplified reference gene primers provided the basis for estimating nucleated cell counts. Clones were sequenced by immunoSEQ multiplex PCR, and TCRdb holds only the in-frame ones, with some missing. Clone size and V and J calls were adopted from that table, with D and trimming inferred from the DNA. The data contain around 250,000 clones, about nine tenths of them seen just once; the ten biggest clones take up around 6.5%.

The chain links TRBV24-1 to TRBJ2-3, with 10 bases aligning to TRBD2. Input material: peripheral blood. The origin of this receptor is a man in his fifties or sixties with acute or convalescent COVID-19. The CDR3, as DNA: TGTGCCACCAGTGAAGCCTCTAGCGGGAGTTCCGATACGCAGTATTTT. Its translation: CATSEASSGSSDTQYF.